This TCR beta chain was sequenced for a study of T cells in narcolepsy. Measured with immunoSEQ multiplex PCR; TCRdb has only the in-frame clones, and not every one. The profile shows around 30,000 clones, over 80% of them singletons. The sequencing sample was made of CD45RA- memory CD4+ T cells from PBMCs. The receptor was derived from a human donor with narcolepsy.

The CDR3 spells CASSLDPTTNEKLFF. As DNA, the CDR3 is TGTGCCAGCAGCTTAGATCCCACAACTAATGAAAAACTGTTTTTT. The rearrangement links TRBV11-3 to TRBJ1-4; D call uncertain. The length of the CDR3 is 15 residues. Germline-derived CDR1 and CDR2 are SGHNT and YENEEA. Between the trimmed V and J ends, which lost 0 bases and 0 bases, there was a span of 5 bases.